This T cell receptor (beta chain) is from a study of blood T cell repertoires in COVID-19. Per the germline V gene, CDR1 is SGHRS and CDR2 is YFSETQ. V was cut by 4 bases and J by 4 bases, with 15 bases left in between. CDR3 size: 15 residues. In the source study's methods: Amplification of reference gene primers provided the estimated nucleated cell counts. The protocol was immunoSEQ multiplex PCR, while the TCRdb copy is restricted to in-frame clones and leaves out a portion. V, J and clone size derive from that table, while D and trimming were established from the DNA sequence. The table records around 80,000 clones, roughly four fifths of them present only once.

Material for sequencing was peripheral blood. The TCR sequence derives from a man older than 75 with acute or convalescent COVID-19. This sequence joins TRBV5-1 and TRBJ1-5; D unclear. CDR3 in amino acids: CASSLSGGQNQPQHF. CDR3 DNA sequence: TGCGCCAGCAGCCTGTCGGGAGGGCAGAATCAGCCCCAGCATTTT.